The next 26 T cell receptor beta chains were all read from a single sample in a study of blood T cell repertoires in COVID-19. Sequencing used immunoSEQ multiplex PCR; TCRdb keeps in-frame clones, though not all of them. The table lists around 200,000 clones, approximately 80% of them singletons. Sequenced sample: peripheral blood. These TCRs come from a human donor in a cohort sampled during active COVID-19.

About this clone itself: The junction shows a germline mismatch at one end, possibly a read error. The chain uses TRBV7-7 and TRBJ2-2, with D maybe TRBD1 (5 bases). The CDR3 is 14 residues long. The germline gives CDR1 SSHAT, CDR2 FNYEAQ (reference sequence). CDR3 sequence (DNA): TGTGCTAGCAGCTTAGCTTCAGGGACCGGGGAGCTGTTTTTT. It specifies CASSLASGTGELFF.

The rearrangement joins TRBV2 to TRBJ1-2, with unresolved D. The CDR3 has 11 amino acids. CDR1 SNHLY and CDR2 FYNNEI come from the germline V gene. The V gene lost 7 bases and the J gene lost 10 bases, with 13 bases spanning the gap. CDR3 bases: TGTGCCAGCAATTGGAGGGATGCCTACACCTTC. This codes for CASNWRDAYTF.

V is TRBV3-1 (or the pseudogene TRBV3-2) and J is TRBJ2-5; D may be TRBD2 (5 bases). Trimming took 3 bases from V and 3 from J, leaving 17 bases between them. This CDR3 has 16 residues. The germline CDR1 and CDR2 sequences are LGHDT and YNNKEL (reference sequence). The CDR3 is CASSHLSVAREETQYF. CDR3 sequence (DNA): TGTGCCAGCAGCCATCTTAGCGTAGCCCGAGAAGAGACCCAGTACTTC.

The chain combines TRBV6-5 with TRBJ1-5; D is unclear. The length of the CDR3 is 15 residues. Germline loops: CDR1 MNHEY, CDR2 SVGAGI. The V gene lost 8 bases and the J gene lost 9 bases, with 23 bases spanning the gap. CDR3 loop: CASGEFPGSRRPQHF. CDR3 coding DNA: TGTGCCAGCGGGGAGTTTCCGGGGTCGAGGCGGCCCCAGCATTTT.

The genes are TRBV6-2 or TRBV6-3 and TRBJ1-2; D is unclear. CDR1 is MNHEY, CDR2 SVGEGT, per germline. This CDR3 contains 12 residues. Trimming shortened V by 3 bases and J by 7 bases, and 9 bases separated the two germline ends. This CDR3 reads CASSYGLAGYTF. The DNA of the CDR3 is TGTGCCAGCAGTTATGGGCTTGCTGGCTACACCTTC.

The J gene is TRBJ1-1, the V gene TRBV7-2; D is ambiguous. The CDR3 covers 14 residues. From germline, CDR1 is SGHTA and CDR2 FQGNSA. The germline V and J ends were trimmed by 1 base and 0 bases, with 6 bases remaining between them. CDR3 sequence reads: CASSLGTVNTEAFF. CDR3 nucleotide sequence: TGTGCCAGCAGCTTAGGTACAGTGAACACTGAAGCTTTCTTT.

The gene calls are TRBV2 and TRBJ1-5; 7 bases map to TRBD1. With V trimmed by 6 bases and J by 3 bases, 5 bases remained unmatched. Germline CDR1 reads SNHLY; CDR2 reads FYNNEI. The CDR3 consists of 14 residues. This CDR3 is CASRPGQINQPQHF. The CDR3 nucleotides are TGTGCCAGCAGACCGGGACAGATCAATCAGCCCCAGCATTTT.

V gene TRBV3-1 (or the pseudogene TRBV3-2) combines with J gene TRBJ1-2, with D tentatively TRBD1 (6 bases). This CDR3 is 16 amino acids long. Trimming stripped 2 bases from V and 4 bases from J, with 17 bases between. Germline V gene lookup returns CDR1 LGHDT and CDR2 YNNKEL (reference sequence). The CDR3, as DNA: TGTGCCAGCAGCCAAAACCCCTCGGACAGACTCTATGGCTACACCTTC. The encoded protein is CASSQNPSDRLYGYTF.

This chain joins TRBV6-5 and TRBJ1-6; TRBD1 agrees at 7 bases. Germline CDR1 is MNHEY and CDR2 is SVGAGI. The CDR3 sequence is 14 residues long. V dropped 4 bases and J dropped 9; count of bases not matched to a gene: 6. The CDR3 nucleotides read TGTGCCAGCAGTTCGACAGGGTTTGGTTCACCCCTCCACTTT. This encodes CASSSTGFGSPLHF.

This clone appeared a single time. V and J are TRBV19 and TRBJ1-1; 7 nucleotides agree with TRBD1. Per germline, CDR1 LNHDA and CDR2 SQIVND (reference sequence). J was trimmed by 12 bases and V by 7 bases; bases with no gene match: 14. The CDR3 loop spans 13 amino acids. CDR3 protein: CASTQPGGAVSFF. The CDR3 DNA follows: TGTGCCAGTACCCAACCAGGGGGTGCTGTGTCTTTCTTT.

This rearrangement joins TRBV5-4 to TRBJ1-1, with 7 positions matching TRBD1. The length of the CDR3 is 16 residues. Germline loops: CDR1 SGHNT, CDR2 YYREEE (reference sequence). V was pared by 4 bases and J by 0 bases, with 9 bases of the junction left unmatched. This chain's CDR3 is CASSNPGTVMNTEAFF. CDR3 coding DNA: TGTGCCAGCAGCAACCCCGGGACAGTCATGAACACTGAAGCTTTCTTT.

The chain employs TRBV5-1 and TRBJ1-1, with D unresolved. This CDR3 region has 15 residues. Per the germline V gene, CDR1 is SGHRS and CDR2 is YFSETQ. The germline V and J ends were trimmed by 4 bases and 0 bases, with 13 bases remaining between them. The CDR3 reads CASSDDRVVNTEAFF. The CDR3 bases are TGCGCCAGCAGCGACGACCGGGTTGTGAACACTGAAGCTTTCTTT.

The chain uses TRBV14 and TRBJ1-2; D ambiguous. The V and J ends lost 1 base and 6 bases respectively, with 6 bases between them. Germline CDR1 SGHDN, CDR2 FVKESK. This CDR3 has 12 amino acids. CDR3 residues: CASSQGGNGYTF. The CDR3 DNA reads TGTGCCAGCAGCCAAGGAGGGAATGGCTACACCTTC.

The CDR3 sequence: CASSSRTGRGNTIYF. The CDR3 nucleotides read TGTGCCAGCAGCTCCCGGACAGGGCGAGGAAACACCATATATTTT. V is TRBV13 and J is TRBJ1-3; 8 nucleotides line up with TRBD1. Germline CDR1 and CDR2: PRHDT and FYEKMQ (reference sequence). Trimming removed 4 bases from V and 4 bases from J; junction bases left unmatched: 6. CDR3 length: 15 residues.

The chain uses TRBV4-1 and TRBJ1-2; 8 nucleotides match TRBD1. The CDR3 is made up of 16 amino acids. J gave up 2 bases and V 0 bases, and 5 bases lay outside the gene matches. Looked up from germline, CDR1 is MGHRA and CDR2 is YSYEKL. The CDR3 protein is CASSQDPTGDNYGYTF. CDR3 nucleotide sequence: TGCGCCAGCAGCCAAGATCCGACAGGGGACAACTATGGCTACACCTTC.

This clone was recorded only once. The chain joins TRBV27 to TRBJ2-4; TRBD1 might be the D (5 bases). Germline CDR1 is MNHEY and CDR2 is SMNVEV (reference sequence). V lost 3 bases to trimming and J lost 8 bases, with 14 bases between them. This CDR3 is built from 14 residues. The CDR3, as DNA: TGTGCCAGCAGTTTGGGGCAGGGTAGGGACATTCAGTACTTC. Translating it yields CASSLGQGRDIQYF.

CDR3 sequence: CASSKGDRVDEQYF. DNA of the CDR3: TGTGCCAGCAGCAAAGGGGACAGGGTAGACGAGCAGTACTTC. This chain joins TRBV21-1 and TRBJ2-7; TRBD1 is taken as the D call from the table, unchecked against the DNA. TRBV21-1 is listed as a pseudogene. The CDR3 covers 14 residues.

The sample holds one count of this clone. The chain's CDR3 is CSVAPATNEKLFF. CDR3 in DNA: TGCAGCGTTGCACCGGCAACTAATGAAAAACTGTTTTTT. The chain is built from TRBV29-1 and TRBJ1-4, with D unclear. Germline CDR1 and CDR2: SQVTM and ANQGSEA. The CDR3 extends over 13 amino acids. V was trimmed by 4 bases and J by 0 bases, leaving 6 bases between them.

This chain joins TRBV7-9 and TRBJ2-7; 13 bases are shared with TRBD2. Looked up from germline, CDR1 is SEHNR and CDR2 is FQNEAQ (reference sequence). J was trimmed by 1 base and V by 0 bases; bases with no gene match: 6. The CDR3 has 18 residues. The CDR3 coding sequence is TGTGCCAGCAGCTTAGCGGGACTAGCGGGACGAAAATCCTACGAGCAGTACTTC. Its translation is CASSLAGLAGRKSYEQYF.

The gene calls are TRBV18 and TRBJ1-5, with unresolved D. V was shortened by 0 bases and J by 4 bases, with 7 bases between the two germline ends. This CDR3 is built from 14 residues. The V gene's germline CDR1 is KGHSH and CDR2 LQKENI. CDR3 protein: CASSPPSVNQPQHF. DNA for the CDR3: TGTGCCAGCTCACCACCCTCAGTAAATCAGCCCCAGCATTTT.

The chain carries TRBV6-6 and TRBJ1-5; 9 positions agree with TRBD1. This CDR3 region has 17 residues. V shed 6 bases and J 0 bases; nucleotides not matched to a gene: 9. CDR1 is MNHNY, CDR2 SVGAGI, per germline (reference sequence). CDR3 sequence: CASSRGWTGDSNQPQHF. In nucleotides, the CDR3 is TGTGCCAGCAGCCGAGGTTGGACAGGGGATAGCAATCAGCCCCAGCATTTT.

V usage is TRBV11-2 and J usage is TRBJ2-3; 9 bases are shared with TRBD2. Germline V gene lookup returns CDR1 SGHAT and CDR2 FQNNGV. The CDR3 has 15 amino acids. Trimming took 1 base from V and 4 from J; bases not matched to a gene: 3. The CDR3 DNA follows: TGTGCCAGCAGCTTAGGGACTAGCGCCGCAGATACGCAGTATTTT. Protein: CASSLGTSAADTQYF.

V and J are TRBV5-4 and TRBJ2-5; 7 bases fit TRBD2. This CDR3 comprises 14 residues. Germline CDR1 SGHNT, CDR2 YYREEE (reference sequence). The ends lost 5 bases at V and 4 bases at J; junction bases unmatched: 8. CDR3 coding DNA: TGTGCCAGCAGTTCGGGGGGTTACCGAGAGACCCAGTACTTC. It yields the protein CASSSGGYRETQYF.

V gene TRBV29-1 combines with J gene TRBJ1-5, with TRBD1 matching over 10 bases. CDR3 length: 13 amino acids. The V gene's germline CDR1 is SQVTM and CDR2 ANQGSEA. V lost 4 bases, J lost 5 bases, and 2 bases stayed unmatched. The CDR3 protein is CSVVTGGDQPQHF. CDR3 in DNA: TGCAGCGTTGTGACAGGGGGCGATCAGCCCCAGCATTTT.

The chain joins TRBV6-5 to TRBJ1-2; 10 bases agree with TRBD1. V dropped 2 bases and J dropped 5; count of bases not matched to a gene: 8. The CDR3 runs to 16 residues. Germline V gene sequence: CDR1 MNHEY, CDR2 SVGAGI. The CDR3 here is CASSYETGGVGYGYTF. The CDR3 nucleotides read TGTGCCAGCAGTTACGAGACAGGGGGCGTAGGATATGGCTACACCTTC.

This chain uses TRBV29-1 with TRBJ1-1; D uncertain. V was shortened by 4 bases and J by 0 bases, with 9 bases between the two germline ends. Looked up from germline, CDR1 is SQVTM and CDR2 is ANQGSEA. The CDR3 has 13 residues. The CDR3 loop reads CSVVAFLNTEAFF. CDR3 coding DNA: TGCAGCGTTGTGGCATTTCTGAACACTGAAGCTTTCTTT.